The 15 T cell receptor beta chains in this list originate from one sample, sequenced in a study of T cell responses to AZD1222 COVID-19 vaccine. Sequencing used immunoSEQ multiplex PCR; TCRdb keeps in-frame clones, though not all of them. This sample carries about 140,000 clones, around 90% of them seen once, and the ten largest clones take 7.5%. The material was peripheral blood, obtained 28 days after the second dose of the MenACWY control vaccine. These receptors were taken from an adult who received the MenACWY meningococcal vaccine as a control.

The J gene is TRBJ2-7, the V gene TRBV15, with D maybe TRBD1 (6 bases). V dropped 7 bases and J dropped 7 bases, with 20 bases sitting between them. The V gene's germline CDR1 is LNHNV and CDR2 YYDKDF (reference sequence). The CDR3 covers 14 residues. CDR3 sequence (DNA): TGTGCCACCACCGGGCAAGGGGGTTCCTTTGAGCAGTACTTC. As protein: CATTGQGGSFEQYF. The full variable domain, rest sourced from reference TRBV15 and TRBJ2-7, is DAMVIQNPRYQVTQFGKPVTLSCSQTLNHNVMYWYQQKSSQAPKLLFHYYDKDFNNEADTPDNFQSRRPNTSFCFLDIRSPGLGDTAMYLCATTGQGGSFEQYFGPGTRLTVT.

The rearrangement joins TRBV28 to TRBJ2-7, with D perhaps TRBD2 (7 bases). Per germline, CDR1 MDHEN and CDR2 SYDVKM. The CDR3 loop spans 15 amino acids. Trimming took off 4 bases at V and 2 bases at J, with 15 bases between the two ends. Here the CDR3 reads CASSSGGEGAYEQYF. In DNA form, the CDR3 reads TGTGCCAGCAGTTCCGGTGGGGAGGGGGCCTACGAGCAGTACTTC.

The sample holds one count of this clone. CDR3 protein: CASSLGRVETQYF. The CDR3 bases are TGTGCCAGCAGCTTAGGCAGGGTGGAGACCCAGTACTTC. The chain uses TRBV11-2 and TRBJ2-5, with a possible D match to TRBD1 (5 bases). The germline gives CDR1 SGHAT, CDR2 FQNNGV. The CDR3 totals 13 residues. The V end lost 1 base, the J end lost 5 bases, and 8 bases lay between the germline ends.

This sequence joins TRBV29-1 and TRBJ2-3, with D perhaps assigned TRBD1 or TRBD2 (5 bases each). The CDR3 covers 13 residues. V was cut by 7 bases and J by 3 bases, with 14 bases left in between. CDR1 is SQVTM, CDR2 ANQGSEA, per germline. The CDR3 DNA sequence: TGCAGCGCGGCGAGGGGTAGGACAGATACGCAGTATTTT. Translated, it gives CSAARGRTDTQYF.

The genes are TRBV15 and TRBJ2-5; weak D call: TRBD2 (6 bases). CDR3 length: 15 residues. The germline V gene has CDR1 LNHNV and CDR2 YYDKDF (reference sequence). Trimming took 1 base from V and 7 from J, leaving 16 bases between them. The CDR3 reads CATSRAVEGRGTQYF. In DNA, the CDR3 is TGTGCCACCAGCAGAGCCGTTGAGGGGCGGGGGACCCAGTACTTC.

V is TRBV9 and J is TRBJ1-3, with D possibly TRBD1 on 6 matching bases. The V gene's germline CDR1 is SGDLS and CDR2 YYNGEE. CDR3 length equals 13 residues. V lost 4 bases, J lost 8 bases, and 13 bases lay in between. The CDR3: CASSPGRGDTIYF. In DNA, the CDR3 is TGTGCCAGCAGCCCGGGGAGGGGGGACACCATATATTTT.

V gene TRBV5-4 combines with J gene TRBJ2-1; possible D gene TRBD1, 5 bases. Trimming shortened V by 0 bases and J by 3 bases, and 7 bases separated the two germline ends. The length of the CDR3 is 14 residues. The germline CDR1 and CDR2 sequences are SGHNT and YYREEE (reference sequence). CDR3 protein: CASSLGGDYNEQFF. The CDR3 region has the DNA TGTGCCAGCAGCTTGGGGGGCGACTACAATGAGCAGTTCTTC. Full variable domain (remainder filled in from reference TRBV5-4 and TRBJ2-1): ETGVTQSPTHLIKTRGQQVTLRCSSQSGHNTVSWYQQALGQGPQFIFQYYREEENGRGNFPPRFSGLQFPNYSSELNVNALELDDSALYLCASSLGGDYNEQFFGPGTRLTVL.

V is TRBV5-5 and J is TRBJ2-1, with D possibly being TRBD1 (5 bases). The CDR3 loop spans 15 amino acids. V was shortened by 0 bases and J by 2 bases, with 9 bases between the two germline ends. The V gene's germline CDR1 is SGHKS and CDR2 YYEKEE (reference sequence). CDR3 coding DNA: TGTGCCAGCAGCTTGGACAGGTCGGCCTACAATGAGCAGTTCTTC. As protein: CASSLDRSAYNEQFF.

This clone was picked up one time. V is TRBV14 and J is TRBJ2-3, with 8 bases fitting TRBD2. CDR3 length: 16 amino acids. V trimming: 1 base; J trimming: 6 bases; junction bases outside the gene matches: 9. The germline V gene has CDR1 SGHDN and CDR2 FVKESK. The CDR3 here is CASSQGSGRAWDTQYF. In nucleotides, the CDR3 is TGTGCCAGCAGCCAAGGCAGCGGGAGAGCGTGGGATACGCAGTATTTT.

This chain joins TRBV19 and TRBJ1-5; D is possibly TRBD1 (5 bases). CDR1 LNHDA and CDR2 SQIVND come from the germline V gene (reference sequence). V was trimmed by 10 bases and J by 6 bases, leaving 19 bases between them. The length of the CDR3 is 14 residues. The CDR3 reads CATRGRGEGQPQHF. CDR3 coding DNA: TGTGCCACTAGAGGTAGGGGAGAGGGTCAGCCCCAGCATTTT.

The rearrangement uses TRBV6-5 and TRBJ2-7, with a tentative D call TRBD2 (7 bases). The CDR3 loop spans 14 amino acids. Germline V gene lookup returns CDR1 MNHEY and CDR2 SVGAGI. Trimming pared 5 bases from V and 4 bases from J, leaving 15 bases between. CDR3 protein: CASSRPGGDYEQYF. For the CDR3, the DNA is TGTGCCAGCAGTCGGCCGGGGGGCGATTACGAGCAGTACTTC.

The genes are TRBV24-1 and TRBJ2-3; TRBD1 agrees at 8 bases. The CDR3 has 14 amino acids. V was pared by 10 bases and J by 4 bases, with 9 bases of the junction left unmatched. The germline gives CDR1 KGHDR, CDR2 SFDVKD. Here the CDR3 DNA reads TGTGCCACAGCCCCGGGACAGGCCCCAGATACGCAGTATTTT. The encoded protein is CATAPGQAPDTQYF.

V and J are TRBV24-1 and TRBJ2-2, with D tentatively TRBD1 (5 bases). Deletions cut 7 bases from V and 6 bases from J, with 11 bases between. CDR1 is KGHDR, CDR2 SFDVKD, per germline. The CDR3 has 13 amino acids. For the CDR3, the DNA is TGTGCCACCAGCGCAGGGCTGCCCGGGGAGCTGTTTTTT. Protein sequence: CATSAGLPGELFF.

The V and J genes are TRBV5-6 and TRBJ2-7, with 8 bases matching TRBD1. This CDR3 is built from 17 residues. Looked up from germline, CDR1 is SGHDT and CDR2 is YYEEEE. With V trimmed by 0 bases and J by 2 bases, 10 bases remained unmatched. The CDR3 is CASSLVLSGRGPYEQYF. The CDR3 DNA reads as TGTGCCAGCAGCTTGGTGTTGTCCGGCAGGGGGCCCTACGAGCAGTACTTC.

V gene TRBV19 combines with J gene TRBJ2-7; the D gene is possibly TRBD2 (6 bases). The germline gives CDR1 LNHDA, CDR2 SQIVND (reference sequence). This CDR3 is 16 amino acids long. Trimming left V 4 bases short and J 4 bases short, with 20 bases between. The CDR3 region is CASSNNPGLPHYEQYF. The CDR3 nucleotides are TGTGCCAGTAGTAACAACCCCGGACTACCCCATTACGAGCAGTACTTC.